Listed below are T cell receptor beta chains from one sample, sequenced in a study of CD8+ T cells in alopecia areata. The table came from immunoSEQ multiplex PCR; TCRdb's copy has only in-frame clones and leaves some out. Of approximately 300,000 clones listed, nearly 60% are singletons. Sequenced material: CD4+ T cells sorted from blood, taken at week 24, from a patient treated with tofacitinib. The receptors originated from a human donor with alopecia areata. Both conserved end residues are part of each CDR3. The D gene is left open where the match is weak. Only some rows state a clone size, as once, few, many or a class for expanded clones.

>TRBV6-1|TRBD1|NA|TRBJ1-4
CASSDRVWLFF
TGTGCCAGCAGCGACAGGGTGTGGCTGTTTTTT
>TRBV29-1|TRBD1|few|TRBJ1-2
CSVLDRPSEAYGYTF
TGCAGCGTATTGGACAGGCCAAGCGAAGCCTATGGCTACACCTTC
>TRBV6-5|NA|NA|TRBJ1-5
CASSQRGQPQHF
TGTGCCAGCAGCCAAAGGGGTCAGCCCCAGCATTTT
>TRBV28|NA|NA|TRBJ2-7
CASSPSSFSYEQYF
TGTGCCAGCAGTCCCTCGAGCTTCTCCTACGAGCAGTACTTC
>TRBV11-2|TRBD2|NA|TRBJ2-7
CASSPLAGMSEQYF
TGTGCCAGCAGCCCACTAGCGGGGATGAGCGAGCAGTACTTC
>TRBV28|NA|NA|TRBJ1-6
CASRPYGGKRYNSPLHF
TGTGCCAGCAGGCCCTACGGGGGTAAACGGTATAATTCACCCCTCCACTTT
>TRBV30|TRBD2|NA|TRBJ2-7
CAWRPSGGPISYEQYF
TGTGCCTGGAGACCTAGCGGGGGCCCCATCTCCTACGAGCAGTACTTC
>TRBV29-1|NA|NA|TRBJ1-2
CSVVGQGVYGYTF
TGCAGCGTTGTAGGGCAGGGAGTCTATGGCTACACCTTC
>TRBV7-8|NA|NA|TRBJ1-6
CASSPSSRDVNSPLHF
TGTGCCAGCAGCCCCTCTTCCCGGGACGTCAATTCACCCCTCCACTTT
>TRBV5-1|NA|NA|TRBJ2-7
CASSLSPSVLRPYEQYF
TGCGCCAGCAGCTTGAGTCCTAGCGTCCTCCGGCCCTACGAGCAGTACTTC
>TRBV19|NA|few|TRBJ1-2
CASSITGSYGYTF
TGTGCCAGTAGTATCACAGGGAGCTATGGCTACACCTTC
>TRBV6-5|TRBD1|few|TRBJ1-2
CASSPLRGHGYGYTF
TGTGCCAGCAGTCCACTCAGGGGGCACGGCTATGGCTACACCTTC
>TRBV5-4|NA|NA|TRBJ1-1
CASSLDAAEGRVAFF
TGTGCCAGCAGCTTGGATGCTGCGGAGGGGCGCGTCGCTTTCTTT
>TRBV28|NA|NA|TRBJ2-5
CASLTRYQETQYF
TGTGCCAGCTTAACCAGGTACCAAGAGACCCAGTACTTC
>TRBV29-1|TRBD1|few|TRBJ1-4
CSVGDTTGDEKLFF
TGCAGCGTCGGTGACACGACAGGGGATGAAAAACTGTTTTTT
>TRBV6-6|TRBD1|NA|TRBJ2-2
CASRDRDEFGELFF
TGTGCCAGCAGAGACAGGGATGAGTTTGGGGAGCTGTTTTTT
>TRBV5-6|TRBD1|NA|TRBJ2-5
CASSLRTGYETQYF
TGTGCCAGCAGCCTAAGGACAGGGTACGAGACCCAGTACTTC
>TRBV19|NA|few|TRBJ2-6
CASSARLTWSSGANVLTF
TGTGCCAGTAGTGCCAGGTTGACCTGGTCCTCTGGGGCCAACGTCCTGACTTTC
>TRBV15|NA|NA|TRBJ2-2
CATSPRRDGELFF
TGTGCCACCAGCCCGAGACGGGACGGGGAGCTGTTTTTT
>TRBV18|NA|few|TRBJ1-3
CASSPTLDGRSGNTIYF
TGTGCCAGCTCACCGACTTTGGACGGCCGCTCTGGAAACACCATATATTTT
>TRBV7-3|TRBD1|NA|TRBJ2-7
CASSRTGINYEQYF
TGTGCCAGCAGCCGGACAGGGATTAACTACGAGCAGTACTTC
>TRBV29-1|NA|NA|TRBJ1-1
CSVAFPRKQGNTEAFF
TGCAGCGTTGCCTTCCCTCGAAAACAGGGGAACACTGAAGCTTTCTTT
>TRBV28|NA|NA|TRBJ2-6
CASSPRSRAANVLTF
TGTGCCAGCAGCCCCAGGTCGCGTGCGGCCAACGTCCTGACTTTC
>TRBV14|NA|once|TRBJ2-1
CASSRRRGGEQFF
TGTGCCAGCAGCCGAAGGAGGGGAGGTGAGCAGTTCTTC
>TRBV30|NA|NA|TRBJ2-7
CAWGFYEQYF
TGTGCCTGGGGCTTCTACGAGCAGTACTTC
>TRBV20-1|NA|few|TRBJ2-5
CSAPIQETQYF
TGCAGTGCGCCTATCCAAGAGACCCAGTACTTC
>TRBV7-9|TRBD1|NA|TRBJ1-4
CASSFPGQGSEKLFF
TGTGCCAGCAGCTTTCCGGGACAGGGTAGTGAAAAACTGTTTTTT
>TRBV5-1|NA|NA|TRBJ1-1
CASSRIMNTEAFF
TGCGCCAGCAGCAGGATCATGAACACTGAAGCTTTCTTT
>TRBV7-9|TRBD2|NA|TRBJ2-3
CASSLATTSGATGDTQYF
TGTGCCAGCAGCTTGGCCACGACTAGCGGGGCGACGGGAGATACGCAGTATTTT
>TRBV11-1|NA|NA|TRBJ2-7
CASRKTKEAFSYEQYF
TGTGCCAGCAGAAAAACTAAGGAGGCATTCTCCTACGAGCAGTACTTC
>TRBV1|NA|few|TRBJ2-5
CTSSQLAGARPRYF
TGCACCAGCAGCCAGCTAGCGGGGGCCAGACCCAGGTACTTC
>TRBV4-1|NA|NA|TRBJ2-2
CATTTRRNTGELFF
TGCGCCACCACCACCAGGCGGAACACCGGGGAGCTGTTTTTT
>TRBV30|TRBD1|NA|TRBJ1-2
CAWSLPLQGVYTF
TGTGCCTGGAGTCTCCCCCTCCAGGGGGTCTACACCTTC
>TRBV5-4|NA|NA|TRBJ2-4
CASSSLEDIQYF
TGTGCCAGCAGCTCTCTCGAGGACATTCAGTACTTC
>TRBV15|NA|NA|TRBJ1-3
CATGGTDSGNTIYF
TGTGCCACCGGTGGAACCGACTCTGGAAACACCATATATTTT
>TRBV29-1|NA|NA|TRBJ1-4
CSVVIGRANEKLFF
TGCAGCGTTGTGATAGGGAGGGCTAATGAAAAACTGTTTTTT
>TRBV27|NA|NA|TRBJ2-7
CASSFGQGISYEQYF
TGTGCCAGCAGTTTCGGCCAGGGAATCTCCTACGAGCAGTACTTC
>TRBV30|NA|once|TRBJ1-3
CAWSVGGLSGNTIYF
TGTGCCTGGAGTGTTGGAGGGCTATCCGGAAACACCATATATTTT
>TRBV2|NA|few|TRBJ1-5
CASSGVGNQPQHF
TGTGCCAGCAGTGGGGTCGGCAATCAGCCCCAGCATTTT
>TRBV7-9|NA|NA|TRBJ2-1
CASSLASRGDNEQFF
TGTGCCAGCAGCTTAGCGTCGCGGGGAGACAATGAGCAGTTCTTC
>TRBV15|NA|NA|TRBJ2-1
CATSLMGVGYNEQFF
TGTGCCACCAGCTTGATGGGGGTGGGCTACAATGAGCAGTTCTTC
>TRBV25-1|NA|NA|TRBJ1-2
CASSARTDYGYTF
TGTGCCAGCAGTGCGAGGACAGATTATGGCTACACCTTC
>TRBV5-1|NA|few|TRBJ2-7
CASSSSLDTGEQYF
TGCGCCAGCAGCTCCTCTTTGGATACAGGGGAGCAGTACTTC
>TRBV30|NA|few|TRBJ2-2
CAWSAPAGELFF
TGTGCCTGGAGTGCCCCGGCCGGGGAGCTGTTTTTT